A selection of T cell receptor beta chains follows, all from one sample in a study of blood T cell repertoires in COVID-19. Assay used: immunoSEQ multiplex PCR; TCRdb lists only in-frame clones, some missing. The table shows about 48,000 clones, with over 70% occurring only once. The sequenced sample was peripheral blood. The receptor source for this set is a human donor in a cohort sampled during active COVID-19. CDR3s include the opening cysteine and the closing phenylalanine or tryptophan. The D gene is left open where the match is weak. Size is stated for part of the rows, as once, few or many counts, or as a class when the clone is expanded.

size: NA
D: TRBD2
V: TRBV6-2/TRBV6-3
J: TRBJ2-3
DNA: TGTGCCAGCAGTTACTCACTAGCGGGGGGGCCAGATACGCAGTATTTT
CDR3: CASSYSLAGGPDTQYF

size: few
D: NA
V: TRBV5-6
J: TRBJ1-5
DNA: TGTGCCAGCAGTCGCGGAGGCCCTGATCAAGGTCAGCCCCAGCATTTT
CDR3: CASSRGGPDQGQPQHF

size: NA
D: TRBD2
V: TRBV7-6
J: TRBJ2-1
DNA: TGTGCCAGCAGCTTACTAGCGGGAGTGCGCAATGAGCAGTTCTTC
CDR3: CASSLLAGVRNEQFF

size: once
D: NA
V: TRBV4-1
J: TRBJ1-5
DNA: TGCGCCAGCAGCCAAGCAACAGGGCATCAGCCCCAGCATTTT
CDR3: CASSQATGHQPQHF

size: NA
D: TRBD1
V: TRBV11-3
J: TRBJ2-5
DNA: TGTGCCAGCAGCGGTCCCGGGACAGGGTATGGTCAAGAGACCCAGTACTTC
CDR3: CASSGPGTGYGQETQYF

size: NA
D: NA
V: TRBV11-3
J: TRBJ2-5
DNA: TGTGCCAGCAGCTTCAGCGGGCAAGAGACCCAGTACTTC
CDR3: CASSFSGQETQYF

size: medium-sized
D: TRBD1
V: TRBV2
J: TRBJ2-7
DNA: TGTGCCAGCAGCGGACAGGTGTCATCCTACGAGCAGTACTTC
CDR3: CASSGQVSSYEQYF

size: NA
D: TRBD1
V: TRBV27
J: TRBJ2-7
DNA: TGTGCCAGCAGTTTAGCACAGGGGGCCCCCTACGAGCAGTACTTC
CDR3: CASSLAQGAPYEQYF

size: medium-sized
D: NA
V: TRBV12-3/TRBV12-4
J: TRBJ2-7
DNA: TGTGCCAGCAGTTTCCGGAGACGCGAGCAGTACTTC
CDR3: CASSFRRREQYF

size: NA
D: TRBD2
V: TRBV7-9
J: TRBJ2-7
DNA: TGTGCCAGCGCGCAGGCGGGAGGTCTCTACGAGCAGTACTTC
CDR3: CASAQAGGLYEQYF

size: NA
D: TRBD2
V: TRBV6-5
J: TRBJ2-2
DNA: TGTGCCAGCGTTCGGACTAGCGTCGGCACCGGGGAGCTGTTTTTT
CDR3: CASVRTSVGTGELFF

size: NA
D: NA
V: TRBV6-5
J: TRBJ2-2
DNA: TGTGCCAGCATCTACGAGGGGAACACCGGGGAGCTGTTTTTT
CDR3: CASIYEGNTGELFF

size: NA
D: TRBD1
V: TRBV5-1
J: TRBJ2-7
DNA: TGCGCCAGCAGCTTGGAGGGACAGGAAACGAAGCAGTACTTC
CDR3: CASSLEGQETKQYF

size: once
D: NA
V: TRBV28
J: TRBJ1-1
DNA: TGTGCCAGCAGCACTAACACTGAAGCTTTCTTT
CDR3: CASSTNTEAFF

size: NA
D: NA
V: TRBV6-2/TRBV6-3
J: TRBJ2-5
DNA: TGTGCCAGCAGTCCCGACGGGGGGCTCGGGGCCCAGTACTTC
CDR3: CASSPDGGLGAQYF

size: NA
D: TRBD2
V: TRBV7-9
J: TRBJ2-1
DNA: TGTGCCAGCAGCTTAGTGACCCCCGGGGAGGGAAATGAGCAGTTCTTC
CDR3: CASSLVTPGEGNEQFF

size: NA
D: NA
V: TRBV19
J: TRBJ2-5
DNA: TGTGCCAGTAGTATAGAGGGCTCCCCTCGAGAGACCCAGTACTTC
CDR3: CASSIEGSPRETQYF

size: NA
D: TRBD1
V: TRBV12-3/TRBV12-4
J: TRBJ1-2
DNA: TGTGCCAGCAGTCCGGGACAGTTTTATGGCTACACCTTC
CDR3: CASSPGQFYGYTF